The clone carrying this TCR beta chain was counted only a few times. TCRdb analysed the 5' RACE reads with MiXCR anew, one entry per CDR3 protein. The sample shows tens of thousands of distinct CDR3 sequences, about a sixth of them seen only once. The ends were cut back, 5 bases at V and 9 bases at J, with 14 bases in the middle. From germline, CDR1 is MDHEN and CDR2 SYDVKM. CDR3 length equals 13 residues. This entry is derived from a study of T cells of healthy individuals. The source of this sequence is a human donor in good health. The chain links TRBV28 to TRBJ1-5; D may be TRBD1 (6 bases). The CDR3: CASSPEQGRPQHF. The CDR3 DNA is TGTGCCAGCAGTCCCGAACAGGGACGGCCCCAGCATTTT.